This TCR beta chain came from a study of cytomegalovirus exposure and HLA in healthy donors. Study context: Membership in the Caucasian-associated ancestry cluster was found for 81% of roughly 400 genotyped donors.

Primers for the PCR totalled 60 Vbeta and 13 Jbeta. Clones were sequenced by immunoSEQ multiplex PCR, and TCRdb holds only the in-frame ones, with some missing. Counted here are 100,000 to 150,000 clones, 55% to 75% occurring once; the ten biggest clones make up around 4%. The CDR3 has 17 amino acids. The germline CDR1 and CDR2 sequences are LNHDA and SQIVND (reference sequence). V lost 2 bases to trimming and J lost 11 bases, with 22 bases between them. This TCR was recovered from a man between 25 and 39 years old in good health and CMV-seronegative. The specimen was PBMCs. V gene TRBV19 combines with J gene TRBJ1-6; D remains ambiguous. In DNA form, the CDR3 reads TGTGCCAGTAGTATAATACCCGACGGAGAATTCGGGACACCCCTCCACTTT. Translated, it gives CASSIIPDGEFGTPLHF. Full variable domain (rest looked up from reference TRBV19 and TRBJ1-6): DGGITQSPKYLFRKEGQNVTLSCEQNLNHDAMYWYRQDPGQGLRLIYYSQIVNDFQKGDIAEGYSVSREKKESFPLTVTSAQKNPTAFYLCASSIIPDGEFGTPLHFGNGTRLTVT.